This TCR beta chain was obtained from a study of shared clonotypes between healthy human individuals. CD8 memory combined CD45RO+ cells with CCR7-negative CD45RA+ TemRA cells. Germline lookup yields CDR1 MDHEN and CDR2 SYDVKM. The CDR3 has 17 amino acids. Trimming at V came to 5 bases and at J to 6 bases, leaving 14 bases not matched to a gene. Overall study results and limits: Generation of non-shared clonotypes was less probable than generation of clonotypes shared by all four donors.

On this clone: Its antigen remains unidentified.

Assay: immunoSEQ multiplex PCR; the TCRdb copy retains only in-frame clones and omits some. The data contain roughly 320,000 clones, about nine tenths of them singletons. The sample comprised memory CD8+ T cells sorted from blood. Subset defined: CD45RO+ cells pooled with CCR7-negative TemRA cells. The rearrangement links TRBV28 to TRBJ2-7, with TRBD1 identical over 12 bases. The source is a man between 18 and 29 years old in good health. The CDR3 sequence: CASSTNPVGQGASEQYF. For the CDR3, the DNA is TGTGCCAGCAGTACTAATCCTGTGGGACAGGGGGCGTCCGAGCAGTACTTC.